The clone carrying this T cell receptor beta chain was seen at least ten times. The antigen remains undetermined. Indicated time point: patch test 2, 6 weeks after DPC sensitization. Noted treatment: therapeutic diphenylcyclopropenone sensitization with weekly scalp DPC. Unfractionated whole blood served as the source for total RNA extraction. This entry is derived from a study of human T cells and chemical hapten exposure. Notes on the study in general: Versus controls, expanded TCRs had significantly more large CDR3 similarity clusters. Because all patients had alopecia, their immune responses might differ from healthy ones.

Unique molecular identifiers were attached to individual cDNA molecules during library preparation. A single record per CDR3 protein comes from TCRdb applying MiXCR to the RACE reads. The table has roughly 30,000 distinct CDR3 sequences, approximately 9% seen once; the top ten hold about 6.6%. The germline V gene encodes CDR1 KGHSH and CDR2 LQKENI. The CDR3 is made up of 14 amino acids. V lost 5 bases and J lost 8, with 13 bases in between. The gene calls are TRBV18 and TRBJ1-6; possible D gene TRBD1, 5 bases. This clonotype was sampled from a man younger than 40 with alopecia areata. Some clones in this sample may be carry-over from other donors' samples. Source: whole blood, taken in connection with sensitization to the hapten diphenylcyclopropenone (DPC). The CDR3 protein is CASSVAQGYSPLHF. The CDR3 DNA reads as TGTGCCAGCTCAGTAGCCCAGGGTTATTCACCCCTCCACTTT.